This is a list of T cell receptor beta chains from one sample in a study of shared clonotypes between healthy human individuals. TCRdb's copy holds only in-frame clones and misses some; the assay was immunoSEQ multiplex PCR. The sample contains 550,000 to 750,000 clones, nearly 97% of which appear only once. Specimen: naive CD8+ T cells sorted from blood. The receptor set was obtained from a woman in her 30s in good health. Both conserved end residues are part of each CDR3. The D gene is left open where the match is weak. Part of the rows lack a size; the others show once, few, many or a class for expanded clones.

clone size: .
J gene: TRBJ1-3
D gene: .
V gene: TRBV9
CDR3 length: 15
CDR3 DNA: TGTGCCAGCAGCCCCACGGCCGGCTCTGGAAACACCATATATTTT
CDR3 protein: CASSPTAGSGNTIYF

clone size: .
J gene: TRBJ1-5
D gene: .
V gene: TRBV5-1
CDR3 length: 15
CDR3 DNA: TGCGCCAGCAGCCCTCGGACGGGGGCCAATCAGCCCCAGCATTTT
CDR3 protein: CASSPRTGANQPQHF

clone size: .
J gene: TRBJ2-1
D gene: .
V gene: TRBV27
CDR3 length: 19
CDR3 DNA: TGTGCCAGCAGTTTTTGGGTCGGGACCGCCCCGACAGTAGGCAATGAGCAGTTCTTC
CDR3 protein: CASSFWVGTAPTVGNEQFF

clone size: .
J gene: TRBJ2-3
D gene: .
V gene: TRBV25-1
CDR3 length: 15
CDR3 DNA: TGTGCCAGCAGTGACGCGGCAGCCGTCACAGATACGCAGTATTTT
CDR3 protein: CASSDAAAVTDTQYF

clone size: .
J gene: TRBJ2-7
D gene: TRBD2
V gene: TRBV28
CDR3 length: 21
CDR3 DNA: TGTGCCAGCAGTACAGCATACAATATTGGGGCTAGCGGAAACGCTACCTACGAGCAGTACTTC
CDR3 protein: CASSTAYNIGASGNATYEQYF

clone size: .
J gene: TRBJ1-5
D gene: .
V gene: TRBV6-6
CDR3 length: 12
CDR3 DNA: TGTGCCAGCAGTTTAGAGTATCAGCCCCAGCATTTT
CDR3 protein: CASSLEYQPQHF

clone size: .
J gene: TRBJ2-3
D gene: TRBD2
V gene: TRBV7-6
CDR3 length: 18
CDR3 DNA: TGTGCCAGCAGCTTGACCTTAGCGGGGGGCGTGGGCACAGATACGCAGTATTTT
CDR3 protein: CASSLTLAGGVGTDTQYF

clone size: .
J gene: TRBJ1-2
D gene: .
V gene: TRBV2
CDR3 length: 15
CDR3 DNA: TGTGCCAGCAGTGAAGCGACAGGTCGGGAATATGGCTACACCTTC
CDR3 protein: CASSEATGREYGYTF

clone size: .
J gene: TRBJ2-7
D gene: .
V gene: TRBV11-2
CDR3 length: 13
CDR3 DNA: TGTGCCAGCAGCCAACACCAGGGTTACGAGCAGTACTTC
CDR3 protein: CASSQHQGYEQYF

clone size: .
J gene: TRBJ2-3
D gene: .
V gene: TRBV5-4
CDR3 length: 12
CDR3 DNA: TGTGCCAGCAGCCTAAACACAGATACGCAGTATTTT
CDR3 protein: CASSLNTDTQYF

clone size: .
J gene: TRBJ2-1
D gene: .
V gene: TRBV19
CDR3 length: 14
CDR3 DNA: TGTGCCAGTAGTATAACGCAGGGGTGGGGTGAGCAGTTCTTC
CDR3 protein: CASSITQGWGEQFF

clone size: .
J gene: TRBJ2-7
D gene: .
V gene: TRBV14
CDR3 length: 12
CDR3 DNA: TGTGCCAGCAGCCAAGGGGTTTACGAGCAGTACTTC
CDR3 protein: CASSQGVYEQYF

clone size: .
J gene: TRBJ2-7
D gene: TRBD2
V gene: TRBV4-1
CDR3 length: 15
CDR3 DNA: TGCGCCAGCAGCCAAGGACCGGGAGGGATTTACGAGCAGTACTTC
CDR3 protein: CASSQGPGGIYEQYF

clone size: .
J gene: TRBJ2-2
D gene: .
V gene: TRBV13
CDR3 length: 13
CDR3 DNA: TGTGCCAGTTCCGGACAGGAGGGCGGGGAGCTGTTTTTT
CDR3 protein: CASSGQEGGELFF

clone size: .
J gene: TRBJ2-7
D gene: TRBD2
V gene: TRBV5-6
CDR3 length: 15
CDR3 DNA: TGTGCCAGCAGCTTTACGACTAGCGGGATCTACGAGCAGTACTTC
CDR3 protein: CASSFTTSGIYEQYF

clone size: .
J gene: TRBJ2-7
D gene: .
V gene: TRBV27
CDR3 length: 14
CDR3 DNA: TGTGCCAGCAGTCCCGGAGTGGCTGCCTACGAGCAGTACTTC
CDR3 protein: CASSPGVAAYEQYF

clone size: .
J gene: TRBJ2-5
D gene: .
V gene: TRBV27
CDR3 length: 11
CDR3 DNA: TGTGCCAGCAGTTCACATGGAGCCCAGTACTTC
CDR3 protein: CASSSHGAQYF

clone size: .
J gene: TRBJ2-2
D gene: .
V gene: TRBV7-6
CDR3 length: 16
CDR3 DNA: TGTGCCAGCAGCTTACTAAGGGTCTGGGACACCGGGGAGCTGTTTTTT
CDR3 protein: CASSLLRVWDTGELFF

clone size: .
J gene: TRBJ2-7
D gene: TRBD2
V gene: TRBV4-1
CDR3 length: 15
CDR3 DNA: TGCGCCAGCAGCTCCGGGACTAGCGGATCCTACGAGCAGTACTTC
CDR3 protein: CASSSGTSGSYEQYF

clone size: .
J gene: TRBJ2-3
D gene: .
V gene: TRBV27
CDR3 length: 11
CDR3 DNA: TGTGCCACGCGGGAAAGCTATACGCAGTATTTT
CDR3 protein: CATRESYTQYF

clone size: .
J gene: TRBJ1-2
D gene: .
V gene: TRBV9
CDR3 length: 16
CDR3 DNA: TGTGCCAGCACCTTAGGCGGGGTGACCTCGAACTATGGCTACACCTTC
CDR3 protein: CASTLGGVTSNYGYTF

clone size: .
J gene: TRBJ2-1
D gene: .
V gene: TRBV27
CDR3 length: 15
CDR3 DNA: TGTGCCAGCAGACTTGATGTAGGTAGCTACAATGAGCAGTTCTTC
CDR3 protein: CASRLDVGSYNEQFF

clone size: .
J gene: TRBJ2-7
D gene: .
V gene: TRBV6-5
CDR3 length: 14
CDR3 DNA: TGTGCCAGCCGGACGGGAGAGGGTTTCTACGAGCAGTACTTC
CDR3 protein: CASRTGEGFYEQYF

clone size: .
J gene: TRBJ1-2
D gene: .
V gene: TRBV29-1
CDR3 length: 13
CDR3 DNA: TGCAGCGTTCTGACACCCTTCTACTATGGCTACACCTTC
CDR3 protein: CSVLTPFYYGYTF

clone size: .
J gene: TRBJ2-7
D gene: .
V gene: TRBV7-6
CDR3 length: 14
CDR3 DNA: TGTGCCAGCAGCACCGGGACCGAGGCGTACGAGCAGTACTTC
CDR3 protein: CASSTGTEAYEQYF

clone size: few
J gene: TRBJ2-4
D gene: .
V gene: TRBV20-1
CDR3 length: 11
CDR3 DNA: TGCAGTGCGCCCCGGGGCAAACTTCAGTACTTC
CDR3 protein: CSAPRGKLQYF

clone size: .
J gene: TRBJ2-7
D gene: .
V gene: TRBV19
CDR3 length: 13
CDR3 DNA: TGTGCCAGTAGTATGGTCGGTTCCTACGAGCAGTACTTC
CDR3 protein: CASSMVGSYEQYF

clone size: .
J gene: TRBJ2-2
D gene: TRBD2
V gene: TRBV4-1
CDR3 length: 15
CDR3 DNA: TGCGCCAGCAGCCAGGGGACTAGCGGCCCCGGGGAGCTGTTTTTT
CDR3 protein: CASSQGTSGPGELFF

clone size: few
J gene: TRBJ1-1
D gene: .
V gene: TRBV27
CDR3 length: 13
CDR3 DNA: TGTGCCAGCAGTTTATCCCGGACAGCTGAAGCTTTCTTT
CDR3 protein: CASSLSRTAEAFF

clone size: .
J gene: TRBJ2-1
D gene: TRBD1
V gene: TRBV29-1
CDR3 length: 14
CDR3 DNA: TGCAGCGTTGACTTCGGGACAGGGGATCGTGAGCAGTTCTTC
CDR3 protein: CSVDFGTGDREQFF

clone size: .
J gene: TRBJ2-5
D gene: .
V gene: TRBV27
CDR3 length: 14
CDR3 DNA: TGTGCCAGCAGGAACCCTTACAGTGGGCCGACCCAGTACTTC
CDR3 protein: CASRNPYSGPTQYF

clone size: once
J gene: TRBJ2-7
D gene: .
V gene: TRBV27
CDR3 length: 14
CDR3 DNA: TGTGCCAGCAGTCTAGGCGGAGGGGTCTACGAGCAGTACTTC
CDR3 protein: CASSLGGGVYEQYF

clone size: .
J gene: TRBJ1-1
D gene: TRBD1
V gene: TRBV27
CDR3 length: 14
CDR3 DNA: TGTGCCAGCAGCCCAGGGGGGGCGAACACTGAAGCTTTCTTT
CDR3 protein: CASSPGGANTEAFF

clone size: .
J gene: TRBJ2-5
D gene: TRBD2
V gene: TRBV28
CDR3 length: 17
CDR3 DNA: TGTGCCAGCAGTTTATCTGGTCTTCGGGAGGGCCTGGAGACCCAGTACTTC
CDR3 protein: CASSLSGLREGLETQYF

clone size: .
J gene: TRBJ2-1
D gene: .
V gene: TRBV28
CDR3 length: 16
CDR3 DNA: TGTGCCAGCAGTTCCCCGGGTGTGGCCTCCTACAATGAGCAGTTCTTC
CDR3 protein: CASSSPGVASYNEQFF

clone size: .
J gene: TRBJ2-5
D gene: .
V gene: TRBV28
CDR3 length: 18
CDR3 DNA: TGTGCCAGCAGTTTACCAGGGGCGCGGAGGGGGTTTCAAGAGACCCAGTACTTC
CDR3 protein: CASSLPGARRGFQETQYF

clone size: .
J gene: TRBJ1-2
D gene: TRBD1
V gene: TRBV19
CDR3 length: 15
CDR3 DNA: TGTGCCAGTAGTATCCGGGACAGCTCAAACTATGGCTACACCTTC
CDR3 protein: CASSIRDSSNYGYTF

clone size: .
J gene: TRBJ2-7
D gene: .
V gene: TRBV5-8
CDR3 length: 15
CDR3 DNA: TGTGCCAGCAGCTTGGGGGTGGGGCTAGCCTACGAGCAGTACTTC
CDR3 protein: CASSLGVGLAYEQYF

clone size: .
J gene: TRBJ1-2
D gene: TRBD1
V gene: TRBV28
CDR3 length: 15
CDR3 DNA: TGTGCCAGCAGCCTCCCCCGGACAGGGGTACATGGCTACACCTTC
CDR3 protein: CASSLPRTGVHGYTF

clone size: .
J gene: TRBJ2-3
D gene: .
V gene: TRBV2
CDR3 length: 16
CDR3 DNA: TGTGCCAGCACCACCCTAACGGAAGCGTCCACAGATACGCAGTATTTT
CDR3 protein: CASTTLTEASTDTQYF

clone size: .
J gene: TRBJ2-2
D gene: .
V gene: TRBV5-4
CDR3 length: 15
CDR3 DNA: TGTGCCAGCAGCCCAGGCAGGAGTGGGGCCGGGGAGCTGTTTTTT
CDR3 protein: CASSPGRSGAGELFF

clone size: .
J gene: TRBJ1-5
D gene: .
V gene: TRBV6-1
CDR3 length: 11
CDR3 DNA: TGTGCCAGCAGTGAACGGCAGCCCCAGCATTTT
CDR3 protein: CASSERQPQHF

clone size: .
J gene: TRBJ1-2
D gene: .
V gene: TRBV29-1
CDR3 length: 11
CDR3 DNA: TGCAGCGTTGCCAGGGGAGGTGGCTACACCTTC
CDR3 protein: CSVARGGGYTF

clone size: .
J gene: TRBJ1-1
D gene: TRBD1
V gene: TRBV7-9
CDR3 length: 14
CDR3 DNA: TGTGCCAGCAGCCCAACGGACAGGGACACTGAAGCTTTCTTT
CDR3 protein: CASSPTDRDTEAFF

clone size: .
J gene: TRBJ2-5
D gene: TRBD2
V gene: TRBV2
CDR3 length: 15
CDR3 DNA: TGTGCCAGCAGTGAATGGGGGGAGGGCCAGGAGACCCAGTACTTC
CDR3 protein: CASSEWGEGQETQYF

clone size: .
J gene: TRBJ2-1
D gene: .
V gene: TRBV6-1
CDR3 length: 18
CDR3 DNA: TGTGCCAGCAGTGAAAGGGGCTTTCTCCGGAGCTCCTACAATGAGCAGTTCTTC
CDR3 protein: CASSERGFLRSSYNEQFF

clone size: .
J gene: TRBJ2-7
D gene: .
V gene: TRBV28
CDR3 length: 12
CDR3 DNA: TGTGCCAGCAGGGCCCCCAACTACGAGCAGTACTTC
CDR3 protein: CASRAPNYEQYF

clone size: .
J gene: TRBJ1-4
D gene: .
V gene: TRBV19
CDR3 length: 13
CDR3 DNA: TGTGCCAGTAGCACTTCAGGGCACGAAAAACTGTTTTTT
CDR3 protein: CASSTSGHEKLFF

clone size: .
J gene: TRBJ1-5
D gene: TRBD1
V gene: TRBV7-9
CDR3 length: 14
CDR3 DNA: TGTGCCAGCAGCGCCCAGGGGGAATCTCAGCCCCAGCATTTT
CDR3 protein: CASSAQGESQPQHF

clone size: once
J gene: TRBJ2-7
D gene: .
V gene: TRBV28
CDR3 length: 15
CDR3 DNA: TGTGCCAGCAGTACAGGGACTAACTTTTCCTACGAGCAGTACTTC
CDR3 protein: CASSTGTNFSYEQYF

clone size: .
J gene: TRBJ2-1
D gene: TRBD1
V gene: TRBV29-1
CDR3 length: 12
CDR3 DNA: TGCAGCGTCCGCGACAGGGAAGATGAGCAGTTCTTC
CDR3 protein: CSVRDREDEQFF

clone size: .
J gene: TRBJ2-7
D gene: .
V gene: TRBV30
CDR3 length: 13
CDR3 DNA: TGTGCCTGGAGCTTAGCGGTCTCCTACGAGCAGTACTTC
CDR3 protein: CAWSLAVSYEQYF

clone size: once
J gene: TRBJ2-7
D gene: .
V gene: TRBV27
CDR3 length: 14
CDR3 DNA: TGTGCCAGCAGCTTAATAGGGGCCTCCTACGAGCAGTACTTC
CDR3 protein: CASSLIGASYEQYF

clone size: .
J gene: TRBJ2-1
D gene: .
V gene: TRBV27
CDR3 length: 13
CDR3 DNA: TGTGCCAGCAGTTTCATGGTGGCTTGGGGGCAGTTCTTC
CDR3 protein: CASSFMVAWGQFF

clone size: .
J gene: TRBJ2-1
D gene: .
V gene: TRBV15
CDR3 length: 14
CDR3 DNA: TGTGCCACCAGCAGAGAGGGCAGGTACGATGAGCAGTTCTTC
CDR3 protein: CATSREGRYDEQFF

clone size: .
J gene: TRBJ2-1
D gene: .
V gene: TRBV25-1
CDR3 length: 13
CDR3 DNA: TGTGCCAGCAGTGCGACTAGTTTGTATGAGCAGTTCTTC
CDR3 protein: CASSATSLYEQFF

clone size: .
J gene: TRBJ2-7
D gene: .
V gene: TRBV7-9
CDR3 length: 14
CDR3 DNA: TGTGCCAGCAGCCTGGGGGGACTGTACTACGAGCAGTACTTC
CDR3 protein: CASSLGGLYYEQYF